A single sample gave rise to the 3 T cell receptor beta chains below, sequenced in a study of blood T cell repertoires in COVID-19. Here immunoSEQ multiplex PCR was the method, and the copy in TCRdb shows in-frame clones only, minus some. The sample shows more than 200,000 clones, roughly 88% of them seen only once. Sequences were obtained from peripheral blood. The receptor source for this set is a human donor in a cohort sampled during active COVID-19.

This clone was counted only a few times. This rearrangement joins TRBV7-8 to TRBJ2-2; 8 positions match TRBD1. This CDR3 spans 15 amino acids. CDR1 is SGHVS, CDR2 FQNEAQ, per germline. The V segment lost 5 bases and the J segment 5 bases; nucleotides outside the gene matches: 7. The CDR3 DNA reads as TGTGCCAGCAGCCCAGACAGGGGTTGGACCGGGGAGCTGTTTTTT. This codes for CASSPDRGWTGELFF. Full variable domain (rest looked up from reference TRBV7-8 and TRBJ2-2): GAGVSQSPRYKVAKRGQDVALRCDPISGHVSLFWYQQALGQGPEFLTYFQNEAQLDKSGLPSDRFFAERPEGSVSTLKIQRTQQEDSAVYLCASSPDRGWTGELFFGEGSRLTVL.

This chain uses TRBV6-5 with TRBJ2-7; 8 nucleotides line up with TRBD1. This CDR3 contains 12 residues. Germline V gene data show CDR1 as MNHEY and CDR2 as SVGAGI. The trim removed 3 bases at V and 9 bases at J, leaving 4 bases unmatched. DNA of the CDR3: TGTGCCAGCAGTTATTCCGGACAGGGGCAGTACTTC. Translating it yields CASSYSGQGQYF.

The J gene is TRBJ1-1, the V gene TRBV27; unclear D gene. The V gene lost 2 bases and the J gene lost 4 bases, with 11 bases spanning the gap. The CDR3 is 14 amino acids. Germline CDR1 reads MNHEY; CDR2 reads SMNVEV (reference sequence). The CDR3 sequence is CASSLMRGSTEAFF. The CDR3 DNA sequence: TGTGCCAGCAGTTTAATGAGAGGTAGCACTGAAGCTTTCTTT.